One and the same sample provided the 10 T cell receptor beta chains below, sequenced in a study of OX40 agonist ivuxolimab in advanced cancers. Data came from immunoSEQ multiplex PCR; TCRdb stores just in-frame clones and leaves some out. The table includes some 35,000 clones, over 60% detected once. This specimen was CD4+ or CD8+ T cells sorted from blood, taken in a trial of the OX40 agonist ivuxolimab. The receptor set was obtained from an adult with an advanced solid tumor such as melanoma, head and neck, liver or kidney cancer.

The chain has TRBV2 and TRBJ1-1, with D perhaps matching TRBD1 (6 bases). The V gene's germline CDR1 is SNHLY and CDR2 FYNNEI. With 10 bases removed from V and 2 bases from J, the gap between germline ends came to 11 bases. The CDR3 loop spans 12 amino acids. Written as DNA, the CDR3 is TGTGCCACCAACAGGGACAACACTGAAGCTTTCTTT. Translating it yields CATNRDNTEAFF.

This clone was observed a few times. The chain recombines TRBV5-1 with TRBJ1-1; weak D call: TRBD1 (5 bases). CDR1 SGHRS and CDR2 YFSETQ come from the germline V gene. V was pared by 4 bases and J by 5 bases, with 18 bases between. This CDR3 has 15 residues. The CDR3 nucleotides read TGCGCCAGCAGCAACAGGACGGGGGGAGGAACTGAAGCTTTCTTT. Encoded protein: CASSNRTGGGTEAFF.

Here the CDR3 DNA reads TGTGCCAGCAGGCCTGGGACAGGGAGAGGCAATCAGCCCCAGCATTTT. Amino acids: CASRPGTGRGNQPQHF. The chain has TRBV28 and TRBJ1-5, with 9 bases matching TRBD1. Looked up from germline, CDR1 is MDHEN and CDR2 is SYDVKM. V trimming: 6 bases; J trimming: 2 bases; junction bases outside the gene matches: 8. This CDR3 region has 16 residues.

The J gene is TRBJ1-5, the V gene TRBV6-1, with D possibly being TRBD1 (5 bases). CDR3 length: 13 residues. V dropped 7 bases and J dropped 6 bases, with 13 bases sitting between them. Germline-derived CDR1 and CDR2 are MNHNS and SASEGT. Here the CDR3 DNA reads TGTGCCAGCAATCTCCTGGGGGTTCAGCCCCAGCATTTT. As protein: CASNLLGVQPQHF.

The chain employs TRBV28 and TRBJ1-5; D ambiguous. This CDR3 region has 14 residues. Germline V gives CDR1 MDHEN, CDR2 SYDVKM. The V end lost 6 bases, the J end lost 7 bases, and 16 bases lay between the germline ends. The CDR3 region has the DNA TGTGCCAGCAGGTCGAGTCAGCCGTACCAGCCCCAGCATTTT. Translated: CASRSSQPYQPQHF.

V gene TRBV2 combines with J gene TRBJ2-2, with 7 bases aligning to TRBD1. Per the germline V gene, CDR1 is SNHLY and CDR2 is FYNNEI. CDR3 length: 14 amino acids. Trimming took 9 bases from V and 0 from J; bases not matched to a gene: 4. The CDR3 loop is CASLQGTNTGELFF. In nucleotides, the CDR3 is TGTGCCAGTTTACAGGGGACGAACACCGGGGAGCTGTTTTTT.

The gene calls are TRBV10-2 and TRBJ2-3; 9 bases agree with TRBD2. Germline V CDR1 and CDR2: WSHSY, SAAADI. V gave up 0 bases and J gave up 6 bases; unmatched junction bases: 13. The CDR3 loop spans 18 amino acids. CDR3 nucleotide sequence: TGCGCCAGCAGTGAGTCTAAGTCACTAGCGGGTTCTACGGATACGCAGTATTTT. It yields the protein CASSESKSLAGSTDTQYF.

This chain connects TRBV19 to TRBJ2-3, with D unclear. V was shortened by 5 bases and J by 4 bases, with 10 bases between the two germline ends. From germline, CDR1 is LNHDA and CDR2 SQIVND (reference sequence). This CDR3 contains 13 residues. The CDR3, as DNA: TGTGCCAGTAGTGCGCCCCCAGCAGATACGCAGTATTTT. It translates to CASSAPPADTQYF. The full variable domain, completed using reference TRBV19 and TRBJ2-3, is DGGITQSPKYLFRKEGQNVTLSCEQNLNHDAMYWYRQDPGQGLRLIYYSQIVNDFQKGDIAEGYSVSREKKESFPLTVTSAQKNPTAFYLCASSAPPADTQYFGPGTRLTVL.

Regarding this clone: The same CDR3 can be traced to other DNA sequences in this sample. The CDR3: CASSPGGASTEAFF. CDR3 DNA sequence: TGTGCCAGCAGCCCGGGGGGGGCTTCCACTGAAGCTTTCTTT. V gene TRBV7-3 combines with J gene TRBJ1-1, with a possible D match to TRBD1 (6 bases). Trimming cost V 5 bases and J 4 bases, with 14 bases left between them. The germline gives CDR1 SGHTA, CDR2 FQGTGA. The CDR3 contains 14 residues.

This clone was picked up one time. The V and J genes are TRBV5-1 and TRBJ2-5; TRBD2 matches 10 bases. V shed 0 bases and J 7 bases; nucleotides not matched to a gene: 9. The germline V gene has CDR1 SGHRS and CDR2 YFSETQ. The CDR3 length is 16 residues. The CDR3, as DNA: TGCGCCAGCAGCTTGGCAGCGGGAGGGCCCGGGGGGACCCAGTACTTC. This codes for CASSLAAGGPGGTQYF. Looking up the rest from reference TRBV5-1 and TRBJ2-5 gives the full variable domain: KAGVTQTPRYLIKTRGQQVTLSCSPISGHRSVSWYQQTPGQGLQFLFEYFSETQRNKGNFPGRFSGRQFSNSRSEMNVSTLELGDSALYLCASSLAAGGPGGTQYFGPGTRLLVL.